This is a list of T cell receptor beta chains from one sample in a study of blood T cell repertoires in COVID-19. The repertoire was sequenced with immunoSEQ multiplex PCR; TCRdb's copy has only in-frame clones and lacks some. The top ten clones hold 6.5% to 8% of a sample with roughly 120,000 clones, under 90% of them seen once. Sequencing was carried out using peripheral blood. These receptors originate from a woman aged 50 to 60 with acute or convalescent COVID-19. CDR3s include the opening cysteine and the closing phenylalanine or tryptophan. A D gene is named only where the DNA matches it firmly.

TRBJ1-2	NA	TRBV18	15	CASSPPSLGGNGYTF
TRBJ1-2	TRBD1	TRBV18	12	CASSHDRGGYTF
TRBJ1-5	TRBD1	TRBV2	14	CASRVTGESKPQHF
TRBJ2-7	NA	TRBV6-1	16	CASSELETRYSYEQYF
TRBJ1-5	NA	TRBV19	16	CASTSPVGFGNQPQHF
TRBJ1-4	NA	TRBV6-6	16	CASSYSLLATNEKLFF
TRBJ1-2	NA	TRBV19	15	CASSILFGSGYGYTF
TRBJ2-3	NA	TRBV6-4	15	CASSGTGGGTDTQYF
TRBJ2-3	NA	TRBV7-2	15	CASSSPGRGMDTQYF
TRBJ2-1	TRBD2	TRBV10-3	16	CAISGRTSGGYNEQFF
TRBJ2-1	TRBD2	TRBV4-1	16	CASSTLLAGVYNEQFF
TRBJ2-7	TRBD1	TRBV9	16	CASSATLTGGQSEQYF
TRBJ2-1	NA	TRBV7-3	13	CASSLTIGNEQFF
TRBJ2-7	NA	TRBV20-1	10	CSARRYEQYF
TRBJ1-4	TRBD1	TRBV5-4	18	CASSHGGTGGITGEKLFF
TRBJ2-5	NA	TRBV25-1	13	CASRNRAQETQYF
TRBJ1-1	NA	TRBV5-1	18	CASSLKGDGRMRDTEAFF
TRBJ1-2	NA	TRBV2	13	CASTEEENYGYTF
TRBJ1-2	NA	TRBV5-1	14	CASSLTGGSYGYTF
TRBJ2-7	NA	TRBV11-3	16	CANGQLNLERGYEQYF
TRBJ2-3	TRBD1	TRBV15	14	CATSTGGSADTQYF
TRBJ2-7	TRBD2	TRBV11-2	17	CASSLDKGSGGFYEQYF